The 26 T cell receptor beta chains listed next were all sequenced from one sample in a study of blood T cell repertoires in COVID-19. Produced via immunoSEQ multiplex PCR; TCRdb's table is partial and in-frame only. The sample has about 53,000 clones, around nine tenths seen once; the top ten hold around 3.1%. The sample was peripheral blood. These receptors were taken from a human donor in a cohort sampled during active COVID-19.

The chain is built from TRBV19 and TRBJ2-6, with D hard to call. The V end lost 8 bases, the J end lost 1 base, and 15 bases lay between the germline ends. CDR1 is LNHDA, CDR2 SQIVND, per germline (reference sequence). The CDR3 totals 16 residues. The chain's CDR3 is CASGLFGLSGANVLTF. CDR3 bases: TGTGCCAGTGGGTTATTTGGGCTATCTGGGGCCAACGTCCTGACTTTC.

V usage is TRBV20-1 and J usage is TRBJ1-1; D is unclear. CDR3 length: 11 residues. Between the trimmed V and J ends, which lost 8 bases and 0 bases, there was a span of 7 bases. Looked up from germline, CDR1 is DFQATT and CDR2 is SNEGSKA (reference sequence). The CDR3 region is CSSLLNTEAFF. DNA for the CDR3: TGCAGTTCCCTCCTGAACACTGAAGCTTTCTTT.

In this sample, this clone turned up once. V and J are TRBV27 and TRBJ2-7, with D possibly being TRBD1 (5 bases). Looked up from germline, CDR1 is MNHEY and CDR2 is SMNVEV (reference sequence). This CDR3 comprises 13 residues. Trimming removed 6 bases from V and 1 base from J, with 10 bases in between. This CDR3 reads CASSRQRSYEQYF. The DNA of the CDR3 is TGTGCCAGCAGCAGACAGCGATCCTACGAGCAGTACTTC.

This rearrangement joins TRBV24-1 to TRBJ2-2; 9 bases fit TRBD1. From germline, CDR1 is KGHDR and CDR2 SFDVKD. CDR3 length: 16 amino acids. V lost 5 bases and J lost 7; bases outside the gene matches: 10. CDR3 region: CATSVLSGTGFGELFF. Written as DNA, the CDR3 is TGTGCCACCAGTGTCTTGTCCGGGACAGGGTTCGGGGAGCTGTTTTTT.

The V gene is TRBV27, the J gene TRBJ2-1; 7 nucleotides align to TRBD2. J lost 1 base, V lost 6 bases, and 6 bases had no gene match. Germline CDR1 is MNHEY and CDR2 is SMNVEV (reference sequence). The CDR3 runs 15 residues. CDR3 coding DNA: TGTGCCAGCAGATCCGGGACTATTTCCTACAATGAGCAGTTCTTC. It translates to CASRSGTISYNEQFF.

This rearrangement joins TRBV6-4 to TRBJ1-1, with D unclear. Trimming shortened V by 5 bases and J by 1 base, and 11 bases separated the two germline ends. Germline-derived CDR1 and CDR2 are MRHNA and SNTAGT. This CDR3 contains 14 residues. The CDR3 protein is CASSTGRSNTEAFF. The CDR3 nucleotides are TGTGCCAGCAGTACCGGGAGATCGAACACTGAAGCTTTCTTT.

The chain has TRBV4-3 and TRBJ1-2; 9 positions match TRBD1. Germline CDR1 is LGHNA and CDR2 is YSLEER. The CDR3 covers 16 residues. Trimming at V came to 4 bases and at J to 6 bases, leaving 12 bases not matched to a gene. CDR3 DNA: TGCGCCAGCAGCCGAGTTACCGGGACAGGGCCTAATGGCTACACCTTC. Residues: CASSRVTGTGPNGYTF.

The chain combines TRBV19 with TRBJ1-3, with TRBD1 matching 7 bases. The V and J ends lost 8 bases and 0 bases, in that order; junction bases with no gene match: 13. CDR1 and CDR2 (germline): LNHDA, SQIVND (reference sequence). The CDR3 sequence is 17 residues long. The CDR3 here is CASLQESGTVSGNTIYF. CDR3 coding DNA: TGTGCCAGTCTGCAGGAGTCCGGGACAGTCTCTGGAAACACCATATATTTT. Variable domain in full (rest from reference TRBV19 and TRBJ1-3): DGGITQSPKYLFRKEGQNVTLSCEQNLNHDAMYWYRQDPGQGLRLIYYSQIVNDFQKGDIAEGYSVSREKKESFPLTVTSAQKNPTAFYLCASLQESGTVSGNTIYFGEGSWLTVV.

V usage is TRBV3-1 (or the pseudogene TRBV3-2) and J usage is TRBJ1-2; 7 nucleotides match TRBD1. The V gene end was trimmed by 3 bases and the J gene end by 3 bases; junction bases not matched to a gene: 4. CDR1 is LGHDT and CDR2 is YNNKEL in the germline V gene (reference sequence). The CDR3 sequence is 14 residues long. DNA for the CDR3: TGTGCCAGCAGCCAGACCGACAGGGACTATGGCTACACCTTC. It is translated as CASSQTDRDYGYTF.

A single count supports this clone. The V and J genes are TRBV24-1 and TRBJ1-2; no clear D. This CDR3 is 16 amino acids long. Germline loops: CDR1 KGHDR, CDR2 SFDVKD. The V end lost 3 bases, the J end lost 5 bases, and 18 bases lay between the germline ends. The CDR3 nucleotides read TGTGCCACCAGTGATACAACCCACGAGGGCGAGTATGGCTACACCTTC. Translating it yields CATSDTTHEGEYGYTF.

The CDR3: CASSLGLAGGRGTDTQYF. CDR3 bases: TGCGCCAGCAGCTTGGGCCTAGCGGGGGGGCGGGGCACAGATACGCAGTATTTT. The V gene is TRBV5-1, the J gene TRBJ2-3; TRBD2 matches at 12 bases. Germline V gives CDR1 SGHRS, CDR2 YFSETQ. Germline trimming cut 0 bases from V and 1 base from J; bases unmatched to any gene: 6. This CDR3 comprises 18 residues.

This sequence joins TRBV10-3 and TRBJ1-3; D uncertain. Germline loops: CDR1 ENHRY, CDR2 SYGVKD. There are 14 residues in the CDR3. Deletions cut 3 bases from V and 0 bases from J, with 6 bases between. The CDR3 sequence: CAISDESSGNTIYF. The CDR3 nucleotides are TGTGCCATCAGTGATGAGAGCTCTGGAAACACCATATATTTT.

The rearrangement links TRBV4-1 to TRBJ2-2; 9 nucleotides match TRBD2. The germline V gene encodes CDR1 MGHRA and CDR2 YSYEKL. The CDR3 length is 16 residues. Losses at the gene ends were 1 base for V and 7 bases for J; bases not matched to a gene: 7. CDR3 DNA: TGCGCCAGCAGCCAAGGGGCGGGAGGGCCAATCGGGGAGCTGTTTTTT. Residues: CASSQGAGGPIGELFF.

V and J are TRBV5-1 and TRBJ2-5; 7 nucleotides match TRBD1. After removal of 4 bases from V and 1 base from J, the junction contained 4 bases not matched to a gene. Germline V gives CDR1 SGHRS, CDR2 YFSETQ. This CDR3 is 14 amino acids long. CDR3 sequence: CASSQGQPQETQYF. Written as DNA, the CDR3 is TGCGCCAGCAGCCAGGGACAGCCCCAAGAGACCCAGTACTTC.

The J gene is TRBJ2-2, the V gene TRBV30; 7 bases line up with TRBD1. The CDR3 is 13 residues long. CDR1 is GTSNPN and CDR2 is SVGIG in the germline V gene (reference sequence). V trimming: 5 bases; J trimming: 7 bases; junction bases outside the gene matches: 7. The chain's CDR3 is CAWDTGAGGELFF. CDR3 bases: TGTGCCTGGGACACAGGGGCGGGCGGGGAGCTGTTTTTT.

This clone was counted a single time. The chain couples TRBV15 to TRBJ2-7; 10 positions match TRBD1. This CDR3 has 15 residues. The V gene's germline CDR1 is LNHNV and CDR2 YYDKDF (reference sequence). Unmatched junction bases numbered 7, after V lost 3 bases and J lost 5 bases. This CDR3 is CATSSLRDRGHEQYF. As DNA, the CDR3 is TGTGCCACCAGCAGTCTACGGGACAGGGGCCACGAGCAGTACTTC. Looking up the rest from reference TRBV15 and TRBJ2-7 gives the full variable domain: DAMVIQNPRYQVTQFGKPVTLSCSQTLNHNVMYWYQQKSSQAPKLLFHYYDKDFNNEADTPDNFQSRRPNTSFCFLDIRSPGLGDTAMYLCATSSLRDRGHEQYFGPGTRLTVT.

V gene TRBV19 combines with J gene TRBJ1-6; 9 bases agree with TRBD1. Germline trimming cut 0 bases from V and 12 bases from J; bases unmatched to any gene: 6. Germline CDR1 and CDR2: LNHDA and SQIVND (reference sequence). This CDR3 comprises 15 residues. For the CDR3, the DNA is TGTGCCAGTAGTATAGATCAGGACAGGGGACGACCCCTCCACTTT. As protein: CASSIDQDRGRPLHF.

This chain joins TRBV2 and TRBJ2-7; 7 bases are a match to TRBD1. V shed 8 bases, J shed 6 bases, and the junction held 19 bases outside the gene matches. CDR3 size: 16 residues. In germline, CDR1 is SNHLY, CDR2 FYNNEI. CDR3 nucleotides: TGTGCCAGCGTGGGATTTCGGAGAGGGGGCGAGAGCGAGCAGTACTTC. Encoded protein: CASVGFRRGGESEQYF.

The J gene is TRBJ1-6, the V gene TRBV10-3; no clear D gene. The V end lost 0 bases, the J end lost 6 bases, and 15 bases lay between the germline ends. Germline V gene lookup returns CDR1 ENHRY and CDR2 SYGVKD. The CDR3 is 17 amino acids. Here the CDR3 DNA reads TGTGCCATCAGTGAGTCCGACTTTTCAAGGTCTAATTCACCCCTCCACTTT. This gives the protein CAISESDFSRSNSPLHF.

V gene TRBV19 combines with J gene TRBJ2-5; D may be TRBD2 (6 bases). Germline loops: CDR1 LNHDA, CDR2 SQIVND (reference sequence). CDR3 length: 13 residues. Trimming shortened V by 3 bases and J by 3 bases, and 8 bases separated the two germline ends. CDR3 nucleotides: TGTGCCAGTAGTATTGGAGGGGAAGAGACCCAGTACTTC. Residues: CASSIGGEETQYF.

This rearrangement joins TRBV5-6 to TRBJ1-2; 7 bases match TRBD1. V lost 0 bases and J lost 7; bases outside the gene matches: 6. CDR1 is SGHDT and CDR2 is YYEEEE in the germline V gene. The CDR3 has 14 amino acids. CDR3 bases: TGTGCCAGCAGCTTGGATCAGGGGGTTCTTGGCTACACCTTC. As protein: CASSLDQGVLGYTF.

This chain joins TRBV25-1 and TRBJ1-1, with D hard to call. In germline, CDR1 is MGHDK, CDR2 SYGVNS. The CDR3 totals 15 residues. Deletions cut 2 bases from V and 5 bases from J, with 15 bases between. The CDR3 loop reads CASSERRALGTEAFF. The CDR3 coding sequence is TGTGCCAGCAGTGAAAGGAGGGCCCTGGGGACTGAAGCTTTCTTT.

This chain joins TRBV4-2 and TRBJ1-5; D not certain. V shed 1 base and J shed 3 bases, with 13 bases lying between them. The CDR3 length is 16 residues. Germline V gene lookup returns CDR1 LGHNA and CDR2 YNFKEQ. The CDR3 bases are TGTGCCAGCAGCCAAGTCTCTGGGGAGATCAATCAGCCCCAGCATTTT. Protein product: CASSQVSGEINQPQHF.

The CDR3, as DNA: TGTGCCAGCAGTCCGTTCAGGGGGACAGGGTCACCCCTCCACTTT. Protein product: CASSPFRGTGSPLHF. V gene TRBV27 combines with J gene TRBJ1-6, with TRBD1 identical over 9 bases. Per germline, CDR1 MNHEY and CDR2 SMNVEV (reference sequence). The CDR3 spans 15 residues. The V segment lost 5 bases and the J segment 10 bases; nucleotides outside the gene matches: 9.

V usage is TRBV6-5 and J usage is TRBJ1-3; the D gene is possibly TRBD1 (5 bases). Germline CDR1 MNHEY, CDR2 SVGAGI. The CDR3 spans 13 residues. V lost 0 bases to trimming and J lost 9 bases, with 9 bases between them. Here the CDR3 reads CASSYSYRTTIYF. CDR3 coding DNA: TGTGCCAGCAGTTACTCTTACAGGACCACCATATATTTT.

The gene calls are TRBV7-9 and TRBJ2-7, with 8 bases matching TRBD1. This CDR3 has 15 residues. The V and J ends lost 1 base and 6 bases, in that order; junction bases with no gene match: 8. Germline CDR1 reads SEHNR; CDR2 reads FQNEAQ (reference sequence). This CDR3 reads CASSLGGDRGGEQYV. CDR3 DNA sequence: TGTGCCAGCAGCTTAGGCGGAGACAGGGGCGGCGAGCAGTACGTC.